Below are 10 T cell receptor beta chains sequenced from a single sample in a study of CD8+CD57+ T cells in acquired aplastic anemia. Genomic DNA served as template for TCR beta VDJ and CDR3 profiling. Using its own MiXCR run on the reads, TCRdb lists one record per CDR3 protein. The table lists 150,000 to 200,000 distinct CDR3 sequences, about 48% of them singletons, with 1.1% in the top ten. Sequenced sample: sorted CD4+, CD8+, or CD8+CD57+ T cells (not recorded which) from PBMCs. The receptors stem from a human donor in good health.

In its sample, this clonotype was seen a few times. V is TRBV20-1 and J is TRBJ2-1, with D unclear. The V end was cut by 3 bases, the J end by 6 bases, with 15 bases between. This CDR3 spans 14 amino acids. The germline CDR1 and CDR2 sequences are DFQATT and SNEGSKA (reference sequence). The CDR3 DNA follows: TGCAGTGCTAGTTATCTAGTAGTGCGCAATGAGCAGTTCTTC. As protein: CSASYLVVRNEQFF.

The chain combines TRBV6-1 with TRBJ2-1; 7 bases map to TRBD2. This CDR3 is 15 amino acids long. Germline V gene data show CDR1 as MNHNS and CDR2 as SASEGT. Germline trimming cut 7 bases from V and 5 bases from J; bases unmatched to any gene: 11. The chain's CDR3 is CASTSYAGGNNEQFF. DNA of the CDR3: TGTGCCAGCACCTCCTACGCCGGGGGGAACAATGAGCAGTTCTTC.

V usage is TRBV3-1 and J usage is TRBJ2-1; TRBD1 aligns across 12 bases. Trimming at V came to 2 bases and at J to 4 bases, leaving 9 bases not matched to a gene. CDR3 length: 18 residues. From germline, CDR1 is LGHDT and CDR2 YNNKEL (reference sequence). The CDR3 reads CASSQSDGTGGRYNEQFF. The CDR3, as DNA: TGTGCCAGCAGCCAATCAGATGGGACAGGGGGCCGGTACAATGAGCAGTTCTTC.

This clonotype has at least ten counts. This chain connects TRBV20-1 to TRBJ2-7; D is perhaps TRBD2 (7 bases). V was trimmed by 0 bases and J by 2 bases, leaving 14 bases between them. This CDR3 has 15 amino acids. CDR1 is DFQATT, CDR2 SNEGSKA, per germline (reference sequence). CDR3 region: CSARDQAGATYEQYF. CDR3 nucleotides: TGCAGTGCTAGAGATCAGGCGGGGGCGACCTACGAGCAGTACTTC.

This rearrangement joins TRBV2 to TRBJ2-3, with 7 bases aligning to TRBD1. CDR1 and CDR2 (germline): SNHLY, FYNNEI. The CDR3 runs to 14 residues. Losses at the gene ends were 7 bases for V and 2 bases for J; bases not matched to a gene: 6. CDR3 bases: TGTGCCAGCAACGACAGGGACCTCACAGATACGCAGTATTTT. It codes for CASNDRDLTDTQYF.

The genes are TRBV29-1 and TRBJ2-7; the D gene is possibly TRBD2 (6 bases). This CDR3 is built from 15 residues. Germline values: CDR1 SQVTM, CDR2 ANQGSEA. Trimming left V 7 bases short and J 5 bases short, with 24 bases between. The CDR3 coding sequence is TGCAGCGCATGTGGCGGGGCAGCCGTGGGGAACGAGCAGTACTTC. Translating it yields CSACGGAAVGNEQYF.

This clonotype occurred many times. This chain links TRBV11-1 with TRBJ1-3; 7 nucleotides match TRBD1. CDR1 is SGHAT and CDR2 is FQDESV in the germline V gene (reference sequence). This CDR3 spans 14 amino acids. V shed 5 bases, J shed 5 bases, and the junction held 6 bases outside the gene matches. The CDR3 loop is CASSDPGQRNTIYF. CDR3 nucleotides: TGTGCCAGCAGCGATCCGGGACAGAGAAACACCATATATTTT.

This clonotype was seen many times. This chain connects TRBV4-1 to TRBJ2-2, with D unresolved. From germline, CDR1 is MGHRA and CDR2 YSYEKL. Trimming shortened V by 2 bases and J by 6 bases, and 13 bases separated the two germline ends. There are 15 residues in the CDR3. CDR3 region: CASSQNFGSSGELFF. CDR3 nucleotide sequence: TGCGCCAGCAGCCAAAACTTCGGAAGTTCCGGGGAGCTGTTTTTT.

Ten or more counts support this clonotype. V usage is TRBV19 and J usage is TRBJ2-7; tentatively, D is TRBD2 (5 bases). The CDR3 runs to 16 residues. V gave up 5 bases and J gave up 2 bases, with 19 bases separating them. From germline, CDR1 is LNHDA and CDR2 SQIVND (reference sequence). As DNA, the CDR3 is TGTGCCAGTAGTGGAGGAGGTGGGTTACCTCCCTACGAGCAGTACTTC. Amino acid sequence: CASSGGGGLPPYEQYF.

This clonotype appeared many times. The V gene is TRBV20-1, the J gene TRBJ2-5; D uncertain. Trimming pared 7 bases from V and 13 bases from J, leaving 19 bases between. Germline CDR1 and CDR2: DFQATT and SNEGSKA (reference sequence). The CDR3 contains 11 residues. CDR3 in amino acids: CSVARERVGYF. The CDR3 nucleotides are TGCAGTGTCGCCCGAGAACGTGTTGGGTACTTC.